A single sample is the source of the 14 T cell receptor beta chains below, sequenced in a study of blood T cell repertoires in COVID-19. TCRdb keeps only in-frame clones here, not all; method: immunoSEQ multiplex PCR. The repertoire holds 250,000 or so clones, with roughly 90% as singletons. Sequencing was done on a sample of peripheral blood. The receptor set was obtained from a woman aged 60-75 years with acute or convalescent COVID-19.

The V and J genes are TRBV5-1 and TRBJ1-1, with 7 positions matching TRBD1. The CDR3 is made up of 16 amino acids. Per germline, CDR1 SGHRS and CDR2 YFSETQ. V trimming: 3 bases; J trimming: 1 base; junction bases outside the gene matches: 9. CDR3 in amino acids: CASSSGAGTENTEAFF. CDR3 DNA sequence: TGCGCCAGCAGCTCTGGCGCCGGGACAGAGAACACTGAAGCTTTCTTT.

Here the CDR3 reads CATSDPPGGRNEQFF. CDR3 nucleotides: TGTGCCACCAGTGATCCCCCAGGGGGCCGCAATGAGCAGTTCTTC. This sequence joins TRBV24-1 and TRBJ2-1; TRBD1 matches 8 bases. CDR1 KGHDR and CDR2 SFDVKD come from the germline V gene. V lost 3 bases to trimming and J lost 6 bases; unmatched junction nucleotides: 6. The CDR3 runs to 15 residues.

This clone was found a few times. The chain employs TRBV18 and TRBJ2-5; 11 nucleotides agree with TRBD2. Germline values: CDR1 KGHSH, CDR2 LQKENI. This CDR3 has 17 residues. Germline trimming cut 2 bases from V and 3 bases from J; bases unmatched to any gene: 8. Here the CDR3 reads CASSPIVPSGRKETQYF. CDR3 nucleotides: TGTGCCAGCTCACCAATCGTTCCTAGCGGGAGGAAAGAGACCCAGTACTTC.

The chain carries TRBV7-9 and TRBJ1-1; possible D gene TRBD1, 6 bases. Germline V gene data show CDR1 as SEHNR and CDR2 as FQNEAQ (reference sequence). Trimming stripped 5 bases from V and 1 base from J, with 11 bases between. The CDR3 is made up of 14 amino acids. The chain's CDR3 is CASSPGTSNTEAFF. CDR3 nucleotide sequence: TGTGCCAGCAGCCCCGGGACATCGAACACTGAAGCTTTCTTT.

The chain is built from TRBV3-1 (or the pseudogene TRBV3-2) and TRBJ1-5; perhaps TRBD1 as D (6 bases). CDR1 is LGHDT and CDR2 is YNNKEL in the germline V gene (reference sequence). The V gene lost 0 bases and the J gene lost 6 bases, with 12 bases spanning the gap. This CDR3 is 15 amino acids long. CDR3 sequence: CASSQDYGTSQPQHF. Written as DNA, the CDR3 is TGTGCCAGCAGCCAAGATTATGGGACAAGTCAGCCCCAGCATTTT.

This clone was counted between two and nine times. Additional DNA sequences in this sample encode the identical CDR3. The V call is TRBV30, the J call TRBJ1-5, with a tentative D call TRBD1 (5 bases). The CDR3 totals 13 residues. V gave up 2 bases and J gave up 3 bases, with 8 bases separating them. Looked up from germline, CDR1 is GTSNPN and CDR2 is SVGIG (reference sequence). Written as DNA, the CDR3 is TGTGCCTGGAGTCGGGACTCCAATCAGCCCCAGCATTTT. This translates into CAWSRDSNQPQHF.

The chain is built from TRBV7-9 and TRBJ1-2; 9 nucleotides match TRBD1. The CDR3 contains 13 residues. Germline V gene sequence: CDR1 SEHNR, CDR2 FQNEAQ (reference sequence). J lost 7 bases, V lost 5 bases, and 5 bases had no gene match. In DNA, the CDR3 is TGTGCCAGCAGCCACAGGGGGCAGGGTGGCTACACCTTC. Protein product: CASSHRGQGGYTF. The complete variable domain, with remaining parts taken from reference TRBV7-9 and TRBJ1-2, reads DTGVSQNPRHKITKRGQNVTFRCDPISEHNRLYWYRQTLGQGPEFLTYFQNEAQLEKSRLLSDRFSAERPKGSFSTLEIQRTEQGDSAMYLCASSHRGQGGYTFGSGTRLTVV.

The V call is TRBV6-1, the J call TRBJ2-7; D may be TRBD2 (5 bases). The germline V gene has CDR1 MNHNS and CDR2 SASEGT. Trimming took off 3 bases at V and 0 bases at J, with 9 bases between the two ends. The CDR3 runs to 14 residues. CDR3 bases: TGTGCCAGCAGTGACGGAGGCAGCTCCTACGAGCAGTACTTC. Its translation: CASSDGGSSYEQYF.

The chain has TRBV5-8 and TRBJ1-2; 8 nucleotides align to TRBD1. Germline CDR1 reads SGHTS; CDR2 reads YDEGEE. The junction had 16 bases not matched to a gene; V was cut back by 6 bases and J by 6 bases. The CDR3 runs to 16 residues. CDR3 DNA sequence: TGTGCCAGCATCCCGACGGACCGGACAGGGTCCCATGGCTACACCTTC. Its translation: CASIPTDRTGSHGYTF.

The chain couples TRBV6-5 to TRBJ1-3; D gene unclear. The germline CDR1 and CDR2 sequences are MNHEY and SVGAGI. V gave up 8 bases and J gave up 2 bases, with 10 bases separating them. There are 13 residues in the CDR3. The CDR3 region is CASLGSPGNTIYF. In nucleotides, the CDR3 is TGTGCCAGCCTCGGGTCCCCTGGAAACACCATATATTTT.

CDR3 region: CASSLTQGGYGYTF. The CDR3 DNA follows: TGTGCCAGCAGTTTAACACAGGGGGGCTATGGCTACACCTTC. J is TRBJ1-2 and V is TRBV27; the match to TRBD1 covers 8 bases. The CDR3 sequence is 14 residues long. Germline-derived CDR1 and CDR2 are MNHEY and SMNVEV (reference sequence). V was pared by 2 bases and J by 4 bases, with 3 bases of the junction left unmatched.

The chain employs TRBV6-2 or TRBV6-3 and TRBJ1-6; unclear D gene. Trimming cost V 5 bases and J 7 bases, with 12 bases left between them. Germline V gives CDR1 MNHEY, CDR2 SVGEGT. The CDR3 sequence is 14 residues long. The CDR3 is CASSPAGDNSPLHF. Written as DNA, the CDR3 is TGTGCCAGCAGTCCCGCAGGCGACAATTCACCCCTCCACTTT.

This clone showed up just once. The V call is TRBV9, the J call TRBJ2-2; TRBD1 might be the D (6 bases). This CDR3 comprises 14 residues. Germline-derived CDR1 and CDR2 are SGDLS and YYNGEE. V was trimmed by 3 bases and J by 1 base, leaving 7 bases between them. CDR3 in amino acids: CASSGQVNTGELFF. The CDR3 DNA follows: TGTGCCAGCAGCGGACAGGTGAACACCGGGGAGCTGTTTTTT.

The chain is built from TRBV20-1 and TRBJ2-5; TRBD2 matches at 13 bases. J gave up 4 bases and V 6 bases, and 8 bases lay outside the gene matches. The germline V gene encodes CDR1 DFQATT and CDR2 SNEGSKA (reference sequence). The CDR3 is made up of 15 amino acids. This CDR3 reads CSASQTSGRRETQYF. The CDR3 bases are TGCAGTGCCAGTCAGACTAGCGGGAGGCGAGAGACCCAGTACTTC.